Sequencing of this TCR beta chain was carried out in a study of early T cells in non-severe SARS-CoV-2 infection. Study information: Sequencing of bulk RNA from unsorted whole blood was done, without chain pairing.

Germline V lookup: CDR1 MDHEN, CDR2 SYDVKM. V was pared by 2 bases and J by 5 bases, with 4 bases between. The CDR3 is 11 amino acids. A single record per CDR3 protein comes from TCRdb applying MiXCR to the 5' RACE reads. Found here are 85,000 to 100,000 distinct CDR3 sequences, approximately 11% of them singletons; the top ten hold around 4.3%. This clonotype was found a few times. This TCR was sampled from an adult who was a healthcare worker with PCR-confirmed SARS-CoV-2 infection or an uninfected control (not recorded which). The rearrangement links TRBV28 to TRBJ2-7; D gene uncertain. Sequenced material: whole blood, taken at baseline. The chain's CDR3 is CASSLKHEQYF. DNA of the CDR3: TGTGCCAGCAGTTTAAAGCACGAGCAGTACTTC.